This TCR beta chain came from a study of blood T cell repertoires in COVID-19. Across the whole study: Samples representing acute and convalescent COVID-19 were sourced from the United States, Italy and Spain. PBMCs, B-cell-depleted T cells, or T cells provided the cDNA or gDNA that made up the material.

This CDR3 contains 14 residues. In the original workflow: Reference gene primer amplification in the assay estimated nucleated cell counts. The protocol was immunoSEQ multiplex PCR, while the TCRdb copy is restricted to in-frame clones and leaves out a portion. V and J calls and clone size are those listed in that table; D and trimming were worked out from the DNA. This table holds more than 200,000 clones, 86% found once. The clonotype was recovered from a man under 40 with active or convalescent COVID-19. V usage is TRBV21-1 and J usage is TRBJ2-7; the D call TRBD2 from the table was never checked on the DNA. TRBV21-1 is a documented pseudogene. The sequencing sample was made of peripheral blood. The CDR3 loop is CASSKTENSYEQYF. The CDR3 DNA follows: TGTGCCAGCAGCAAAACTGAGAACTCCTACGAGCAGTACTTC.